This passage covers 16 T cell receptor beta chains from one sample sequenced in a study of cytomegalovirus exposure and HLA in healthy donors (dated by TCRdb to 2015 to 2018). Receptor libraries were prepared by the immunoSEQ multiplex PCR assay. The multiplex PCR relied on a mix of 60 forward primers for TCR Vbeta segments and 13 reverse primers for TCR Jbeta segments. TCRdb carries this immuneACCESS record with in-frame sequences only. Its versions omit some clonotypes, under half of them owing to an unresolved V gene in the studies checked, with the rest unexplained. The sample table shows about 180,000 clones, and about 69% are seen once. The ten largest clones take up 2% to 2.5% of the sample. The source material was PBMCs. These receptor sequences come from a human donor in good health.

In its sample, this clone was seen a few times. The V gene is TRBV19, the J gene TRBJ2-7, with 10 bases fitting TRBD1. CDR1 LNHDA and CDR2 SQIVND come from the germline V gene (reference sequence). The junction had 4 bases not matched to a gene; V was cut back by 5 bases and J by 3 bases. The CDR3 has 14 residues. In DNA, the CDR3 is TGTGCCAGTAGTTTTGGGACAGGGGTCTACGAGCAGTACTTC. It is translated as CASSFGTGVYEQYF.

The J gene is TRBJ2-5, the V gene TRBV29-1; possibly TRBD2 for D (5 bases). Near its end, the DNA agrees better with TRBJ2-7, so the J call may be wrong. Germline V gene data show CDR1 as SQVTM and CDR2 as ANQGSEA. The CDR3 is made up of 11 amino acids. CDR3 protein: CSVGGDYEQYF. Written as DNA, the CDR3 is TGCAGCGTTGGGGGAGATTACGAGCAGTACTTC.

This chain uses TRBV27 with TRBJ1-6, with 9 bases identical to TRBD1. CDR3 length: 15 residues. V lost 10 bases, J lost 6 bases, and 10 bases stayed unmatched. CDR1 and CDR2 from the germline V gene are MNHEY and SMNVEV (reference sequence). The CDR3, as DNA: TGTGCCACACGATTGCGGACAGGGGCTAATTCACCCCTCCACTTT. Its translation: CATRLRTGANSPLHF.

CDR3 bases: TGTGCCAGCGCGCCACTAAGCCCGAACACCGGGGAGCTGTTTTTT. This encodes CASAPLSPNTGELFF. The rearrangement uses TRBV10-3 and TRBJ2-2; D not resolved. V gave up 10 bases and J gave up 0 bases, with 15 bases separating them. The CDR3 spans 15 residues. The V gene's germline CDR1 is ENHRY and CDR2 SYGVKD.

This clone was picked up a small number of times. This chain uses TRBV7-2 with TRBJ2-5; the D is unclear. The CDR3 totals 14 residues. Germline-derived CDR1 and CDR2 are SGHTA and FQGNSA. V lost 4 bases to trimming and J lost 1 base, with 10 bases between them. The chain's CDR3 is CASSSSSSQETQYF. In nucleotides, the CDR3 is TGTGCCAGCAGCTCCTCTAGTAGCCAAGAGACCCAGTACTTC.

V is TRBV28 and J is TRBJ1-6, with 7 bases matching TRBD1. With V trimmed by 4 bases and J by 9 bases, 9 bases remained unmatched. Germline assignment: CDR1 MDHEN and CDR2 SYDVKM. There are 15 residues in the CDR3. In nucleotides, the CDR3 is TGTGCCAGCAGTTCTGCTTCAGGGGGTGGTTCACCCCTCCACTTT. Encoded protein: CASSSASGGGSPLHF.

This chain links TRBV7-9 with TRBJ1-2; 12 nucleotides agree with TRBD1. CDR3 length: 17 amino acids. The trim removed 5 bases at V and 5 bases at J, leaving 12 bases unmatched. Germline CDR1 and CDR2: SEHNR and FQNEAQ (reference sequence). CDR3 loop: CASSKKGGQGAEYGYTF. For the CDR3, the DNA is TGTGCCAGCAGCAAAAAGGGGGGACAGGGGGCGGAATATGGCTACACCTTC.

The CDR3 spells CASSLSALNEQFF. The DNA of the CDR3 is TGTGCCAGCAGTTTATCGGCCCTGAATGAGCAGTTCTTC. The V and J genes are TRBV27 and TRBJ2-1; D remains ambiguous. V gave up 0 bases and J gave up 7 bases, with 7 bases separating them. Germline V gives CDR1 MNHEY, CDR2 SMNVEV (reference sequence). The CDR3 has 13 amino acids.

The chain carries TRBV21-1 and TRBJ1-5. TRBV21-1 is shown as a pseudogene. CDR3 length equals 16 residues. The CDR3 reads CASSKGGGMGEQPQHF. The CDR3 DNA sequence: TGTGCCAGCAGCAAAGGGGGGGGGATGGGAGAACAGCCCCAGCATTTT.

The CDR3: CSADRGREAFF. The DNA for the CDR3 is TGCAGCGCAGACAGGGGGCGTGAAGCTTTCTTT. The J gene is TRBJ1-1, the V gene TRBV29-1, with 10 bases aligning to TRBD1. This CDR3 has 11 residues. J lost 7 bases, V lost 7 bases, and 3 bases had no gene match. The V gene's germline CDR1 is SQVTM and CDR2 ANQGSEA.

The chain uses TRBV25-1 and TRBJ2-5, with TRBD2 matching over 7 bases. The J call may not be correct, given that the DNA end is closer to TRBJ2-7. The CDR3 runs to 14 residues. The germline CDR1 and CDR2 sequences are MGHDK and SYGVNS. The CDR3 region is CASSDGGSSYEQYF. DNA of the CDR3: TGTGCCAGCAGTGACGGGGGGAGCTCCTACGAGCAGTACTTC.

The rearrangement links TRBV7-8 to TRBJ2-7, with 11 bases fitting TRBD2. The V and J ends lost 4 bases and 3 bases, in that order; junction bases with no gene match: 5. The CDR3 loop spans 15 amino acids. Germline CDR1 and CDR2: SGHVS and FQNEAQ. In DNA, the CDR3 is TGTGCCAGCAGCTCTCCGGGACTAGCGGACTACGAGCAGTACTTC. The encoded protein is CASSSPGLADYEQYF.

This clone has more than one count but fewer than ten. Here the CDR3 DNA reads TGTGCCAGCAAGCGGGACGGGGGCTCAGGGGCCAACGTCCTGACTTTC. It translates to CASKRDGGSGANVLTF. This sequence joins TRBV11-2 and TRBJ2-6, with D maybe TRBD2 (7 bases). Germline V CDR1 and CDR2: SGHAT, FQNNGV. This CDR3 is 16 amino acids long. Trimming removed 7 bases at V and 4 bases at J, with 17 bases between.

V gene TRBV27 combines with J gene TRBJ2-5; D possibly corresponds to TRBD2 (6 bases). V dropped 2 bases and J dropped 1 base, with 8 bases sitting between them. The CDR3 contains 14 residues. The germline gives CDR1 MNHEY, CDR2 SMNVEV (reference sequence). The CDR3 DNA reads as TGTGCCAGCAGTTTAGTGGGGGGCCAAGAGACCCAGTACTTC. Its protein is CASSLVGGQETQYF.

The J gene is TRBJ1-5, the V gene TRBV10-3, with unresolved D. V was shortened by 8 bases and J by 0 bases, with 8 bases between the two germline ends. Germline V CDR1 and CDR2: ENHRY, SYGVKD. The CDR3 loop spans 13 amino acids. CDR3 region: CAIGSLSNQPQHF. As DNA, the CDR3 is TGTGCCATCGGGAGCCTTAGCAATCAGCCCCAGCATTTT.

This clone has just one count. This chain joins TRBV7-3 and TRBJ2-5, with 9 bases lining up with TRBD1. CDR1 SGHTA and CDR2 FQGTGA come from the germline V gene. CDR3 length equals 15 residues. After removal of 5 bases from V and 5 bases from J, the junction contained 9 bases not matched to a gene. The CDR3 is CASSLLQGAGETQYF. DNA for the CDR3: TGTGCCAGCAGCCTACTACAGGGGGCTGGGGAGACCCAGTACTTC.